This entry describes one T cell receptor (beta chain). What it recognizes is unknown. This entry is derived from a study of T cell responses to AZD1222 COVID-19 vaccine. General observations from the study: Rises in breadth and depth of Spike-specific TCRs came after two AZD1222 doses. Nearly half of the spike-specific TCRs reportedly recognize variant regions that carry no mutations. CD4 TCRs linked to vaccination spanned spike, dominating at 160-218 and 743-854. Only five or six individuals given AZD1222 were seropositive at baseline.

Profiled with immunoSEQ multiplex PCR; TCRdb holds only in-frame clones, not every one. The top ten hold about 2.8% of the sample, which has 150,000 to 200,000 clones, 90% seen once. Material: peripheral blood, obtained on day 0 of AZD1222 vaccination. The receptor was isolated from an adult in good health.

CDR3 coding DNA: TGTGCCAGCAGCTTAGGGACCGCCTTCCAAGAGACCCAGTACTTC. Translating gives CASSLGTAFQETQYF. This rearrangement joins TRBV7-9 to TRBJ2-5; no clear D. Germline V lookup: CDR1 SEHNR, CDR2 FQNEAQ (reference sequence). Trimming left V 1 base short and J 1 base short, with 10 bases between. The CDR3 runs 15 residues.